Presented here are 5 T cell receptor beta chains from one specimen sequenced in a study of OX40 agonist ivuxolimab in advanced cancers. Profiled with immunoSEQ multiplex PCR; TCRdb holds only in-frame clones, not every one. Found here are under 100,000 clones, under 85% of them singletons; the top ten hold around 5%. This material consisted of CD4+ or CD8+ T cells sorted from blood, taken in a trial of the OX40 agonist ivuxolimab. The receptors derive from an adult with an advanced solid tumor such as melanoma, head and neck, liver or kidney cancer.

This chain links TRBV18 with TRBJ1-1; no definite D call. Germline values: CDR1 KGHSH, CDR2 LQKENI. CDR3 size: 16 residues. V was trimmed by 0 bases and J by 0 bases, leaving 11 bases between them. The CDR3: CASSPPLRTMNTEAFF. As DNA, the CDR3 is TGTGCCAGCTCACCACCCCTCAGGACTATGAACACTGAAGCTTTCTTT.

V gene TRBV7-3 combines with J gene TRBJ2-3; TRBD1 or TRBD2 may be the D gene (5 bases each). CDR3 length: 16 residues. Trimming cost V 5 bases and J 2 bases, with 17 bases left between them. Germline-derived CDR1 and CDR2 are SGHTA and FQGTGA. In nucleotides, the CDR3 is TGTGCCAGCAGCCCAGTGGCTGGGACGGACACAGATACGCAGTATTTT. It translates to CASSPVAGTDTDTQYF.

This CDR3 reads CASSPGTVGNTEAFF. The CDR3 nucleotides are TGTGCCAGCTCACCAGGGACAGTCGGTAACACTGAAGCTTTCTTT. The rearrangement links TRBV18 to TRBJ1-1; 7 positions agree with TRBD1. The CDR3 spans 15 residues. Trimming took 2 bases from V and 2 from J; bases not matched to a gene: 5. CDR1 and CDR2 (germline): KGHSH, LQKENI.

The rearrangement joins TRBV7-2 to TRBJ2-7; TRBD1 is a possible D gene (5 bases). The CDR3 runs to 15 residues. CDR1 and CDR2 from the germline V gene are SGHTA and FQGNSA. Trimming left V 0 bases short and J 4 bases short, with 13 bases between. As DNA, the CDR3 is TGTGCCAGCAGCTTAGCGCCCACAACAGGATACGAGCAGTACTTC. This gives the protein CASSLAPTTGYEQYF.

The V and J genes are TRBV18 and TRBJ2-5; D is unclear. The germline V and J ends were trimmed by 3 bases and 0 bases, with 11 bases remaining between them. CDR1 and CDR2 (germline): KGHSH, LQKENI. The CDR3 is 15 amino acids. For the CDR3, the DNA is TGTGCCAGCTCACCTGGAACCTTGTACCAAGAGACCCAGTACTTC. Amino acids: CASSPGTLYQETQYF.